These T cell receptor beta chains were read from a single sample in a study of blood T cell repertoires in COVID-19. Profiled with immunoSEQ multiplex PCR; TCRdb holds only in-frame clones, not every one. The table includes 200,000 or so clones, 70% to 90% detected once. Sequenced input: peripheral blood. Receptors were obtained from a middle-aged man with COVID-19, enrolled during active disease. CDR3s include the opening cysteine and the closing phenylalanine or tryptophan. The order of the fields is CDR3 protein, J gene, V gene.

cdr3_aa: CASSDYRGGDTQYF
j_call: TRBJ2-3
v_call: TRBV2

cdr3_aa: CASSSPTEGQGSTDTQYF
j_call: TRBJ2-3
v_call: TRBV7-2

cdr3_aa: CASSLFAGMWGELFF
j_call: TRBJ2-2
v_call: TRBV7-8

cdr3_aa: CATASGRAGVAQYF
j_call: TRBJ2-3
v_call: TRBV19

cdr3_aa: CASTRDIGSYEQYF
j_call: TRBJ2-7
v_call: TRBV19

cdr3_aa: CASSSLRGQGSETQYF
j_call: TRBJ2-5
v_call: TRBV6-2/TRBV6-3

cdr3_aa: CASSLSYRGLAGAKDTQYF
j_call: TRBJ2-3
v_call: TRBV27

cdr3_aa: CATSSPSQETQYF
j_call: TRBJ2-5
v_call: TRBV15

cdr3_aa: CASSFGTSGSSVWYF
j_call: TRBJ2-3
v_call: TRBV7-8

cdr3_aa: CASSLLGQQETQYF
j_call: TRBJ2-5
v_call: TRBV7-3

cdr3_aa: CASSRRTGATNEKLFF
j_call: TRBJ1-4
v_call: TRBV18

cdr3_aa: CASSEGSRNTEAFF
j_call: TRBJ1-1
v_call: TRBV2

cdr3_aa: CASSFMEEVKLFF
j_call: TRBJ1-4
v_call: TRBV7-9

cdr3_aa: CASSGSSGSLSSGELFF
j_call: TRBJ2-2
v_call: TRBV9

cdr3_aa: CASSLAGGSSYNEQFF
j_call: TRBJ2-1
v_call: TRBV5-1

cdr3_aa: CASSHTYEQYF
j_call: TRBJ2-7
v_call: TRBV3-1/TRBV3-2

cdr3_aa: CASSFSQTGGNSPLHF
j_call: TRBJ1-6
v_call: TRBV5-1

cdr3_aa: CASSLGQNYGYTF
j_call: TRBJ1-2
v_call: TRBV7-3

cdr3_aa: CASSLETGLAGGRRNNEQFF
j_call: TRBJ2-1
v_call: TRBV5-1

cdr3_aa: CASPREWSYEQYF
j_call: TRBJ2-7
v_call: TRBV5-8

cdr3_aa: CAISTRQRRLNYGYTF
j_call: TRBJ1-2
v_call: TRBV10-3

cdr3_aa: CASSSGQGDTGYTF
j_call: TRBJ1-2
v_call: TRBV5-1

cdr3_aa: CASSYGRGPSTDTQYF
j_call: TRBJ2-3
v_call: TRBV6-6

cdr3_aa: CASSIRDISSYNEQFF
j_call: TRBJ2-1
v_call: TRBV19

cdr3_aa: CASSLNARASGRNEQFF
j_call: TRBJ2-1
v_call: TRBV5-1

cdr3_aa: CASSIMDSQETQYF
j_call: TRBJ2-5
v_call: TRBV19

cdr3_aa: CASSPLSGGAGTEAFF
j_call: TRBJ1-1
v_call: TRBV14

cdr3_aa: CASSQQGADTEAFF
j_call: TRBJ1-1
v_call: TRBV7-3

cdr3_aa: CASSQAGPLLRLVGNEQFF
j_call: TRBJ2-1
v_call: TRBV23-1

cdr3_aa: CASSLAGTASYEQYF
j_call: TRBJ2-7
v_call: TRBV27

cdr3_aa: CASSPTGWGPSYEQYF
j_call: TRBJ2-7
v_call: TRBV14

cdr3_aa: CASSTLGHGVTEAFF
j_call: TRBJ1-1
v_call: TRBV5-8

cdr3_aa: CASRATRGDYGYTF
j_call: TRBJ1-2
v_call: TRBV6-5

cdr3_aa: CASSPRGIQGFHGELFF
j_call: TRBJ2-2
v_call: TRBV9

cdr3_aa: CASRPGQSRSLWNEQFF
j_call: TRBJ2-1
v_call: TRBV19

cdr3_aa: CSVVASGVGPNYGYTF
j_call: TRBJ1-2
v_call: TRBV29-1

cdr3_aa: CASSTRSHTEAFF
j_call: TRBJ1-1
v_call: TRBV19

cdr3_aa: CASSPRGGALNNEQFF
j_call: TRBJ2-1
v_call: TRBV7-3

cdr3_aa: CASSQSVRTEAFF
j_call: TRBJ1-1
v_call: TRBV18

cdr3_aa: CASSLGPDFGNEQFF
j_call: TRBJ2-1
v_call: TRBV27

cdr3_aa: CASAADTQYF
j_call: TRBJ2-3
v_call: TRBV23-1

cdr3_aa: CASSSSTEFNGYTF
j_call: TRBJ1-2
v_call: TRBV5-1

cdr3_aa: CASSFPLTYNEQFF
j_call: TRBJ2-1
v_call: TRBV11-1

cdr3_aa: CASSRQGLGETQYF
j_call: TRBJ2-5
v_call: TRBV19

cdr3_aa: CASSQTPPLAGGTYEQYF
j_call: TRBJ2-7
v_call: TRBV4-1

cdr3_aa: CASSQPLAVGPSRRLGNEQFF
j_call: TRBJ2-1
v_call: TRBV4-1

cdr3_aa: CASSYPTSGRPIGTDTQYF
j_call: TRBJ2-3
v_call: TRBV6-2/TRBV6-3

cdr3_aa: CASSEFTGTAASLNQPQHF
j_call: TRBJ1-5
v_call: TRBV10-1